One and the same sample provided the 7 T cell receptor beta chains below, sequenced in a study of human T cells and chemical hapten exposure (dated by TCRdb to 2020 to 2023). The method was RACE. The sequencer listed for this sample is NextSeq 500. In TCRdb, the public reads were trimmed at Q25 with fastp and aligned with MiXCR, with productive beta chains retained. Rows are unified per CDR3 protein, each entry keeping the most common DNA and genes. A total of fewer than 65,000 distinct CDR3 sequences appear in this sample, around a tenth of them only once. 11% to 15% of the sample is taken by the ten largest. Sample time point, as interpreted from the label and publication: pre-sensitization, week 0. The sample's treatment or condition label, decoded: therapeutic diphenylcyclopropenone sensitization with weekly scalp DPC. The source was whole blood, collected in connection with sensitization to the hapten diphenylcyclopropenone (DPC). The source is a woman aged 40 to 50 with alopecia areata. Some clones in this sample may be carry-over from other donors' samples.

The chain is built from TRBV5-8 and TRBJ2-2; tentatively, D is TRBD1 (6 bases). Germline values: CDR1 SGHTS, CDR2 YDEGEE. This CDR3 is 15 amino acids long. V lost 2 bases and J 1 base, leaving 9 bases between the germline ends. The CDR3 DNA reads TGTGCCAGCAGCTTTGACAGGTTGAACACCGGGGAGCTGTTTTTT. Its protein is CASSFDRLNTGELFF.

The V gene is TRBV5-6, the J gene TRBJ1-5, with D tentatively TRBD1 (5 bases). Trimming took 4 bases from V and 3 from J, leaving 14 bases between them. Germline values: CDR1 SGHDT, CDR2 YYEEEE. This CDR3 contains 15 residues. The CDR3 is CASSTGGLDNQPQHF. The CDR3 DNA reads TGTGCCAGCAGCACAGGAGGATTGGACAATCAGCCCCAGCATTTT.

This clonotype has at least ten counts. The J gene is TRBJ2-2, the V gene TRBV18; 7 positions agree with TRBD1. Germline V gene lookup returns CDR1 KGHSH and CDR2 LQKENI. Trimming cost V 0 bases and J 5 bases; bases outside gene matches: 3. There are 15 residues in the CDR3. CDR3 amino acids: CASSPPGQQTGELFF. CDR3 sequence (DNA): TGTGCCAGCTCACCACCGGGACAGCAAACCGGGGAGCTGTTTTTT. Full variable domain (remainder filled in from reference TRBV18 and TRBJ2-2): NAGVMQNPRHLVRRRGQEARLRCSPMKGHSHVYWYRQLPEEGLKFMVYLQKENIIDESGMPKERFSAEFPKEGPSILRIQQVVRGDSAAYFCASSPPGQQTGELFFGEGSRLTVL.

This clonotype was counted between two and nine times. The CDR3 sequence is CASSVDRYNEQFF. CDR3 coding DNA: TGTGCCAGCAGCGTTGACAGATACAATGAGCAGTTCTTC. V usage is TRBV9 and J usage is TRBJ2-1, with TRBD1 as a possible D gene (5 bases). Germline CDR1 is SGDLS and CDR2 is YYNGEE. Trimming took 2 bases from V and 4 from J, leaving 7 bases between them. This CDR3 spans 13 amino acids.

The table lists this clonotype with a few counts. The chain links TRBV6-4 to TRBJ2-1; D gene unclear. V was trimmed by 2 bases and J by 5 bases, leaving 7 bases between them. Germline V gene lookup returns CDR1 MRHNA and CDR2 SNTAGT. There are 13 residues in the CDR3. The chain's CDR3 is CASSDGTDNEQFF. The CDR3 bases are TGTGCCAGCAGTGACGGTACAGACAATGAGCAGTTCTTC.

The sample holds a few counts of this clonotype. The V call is TRBV9, the J call TRBJ1-2; TRBD1 might be the D (6 bases). The CDR3 is made up of 14 amino acids. Per germline, CDR1 SGDLS and CDR2 YYNGEE. Between the trimmed V and J ends, which lost 3 bases and 8 bases, there was a span of 17 bases. CDR3 loop: CASSAWGARKGYTF. The CDR3 DNA is TGTGCCAGCAGCGCCTGGGGGGCCAGGAAGGGCTACACCTTC.

There are a few counts of this clonotype. The chain couples TRBV5-1 to TRBJ2-3; D gene ambiguous. The CDR3 runs to 12 residues. Germline loops: CDR1 SGHRS, CDR2 YFSETQ. V dropped 1 base and J dropped 6 bases, with 6 bases sitting between them. The DNA for the CDR3 is TGCGCCAGCAGCTTGTACAGCGATACGCAGTATTTT. It translates to CASSLYSDTQYF.